A single sample gave rise to the 2 T cell receptor beta chains below, sequenced in a study of T cell responses to AZD1222 COVID-19 vaccine. Sequencing was performed with immunoSEQ multiplex PCR; in TCRdb, only in-frame clones are kept and a portion is missing. The sample has some 60,000 clones; 60% to 85% are singletons. Here the sequenced sample was peripheral blood, taken 28 days after the second AZD1222 dose. The origin of the receptors is an adult who received the AZD1222 COVID-19 vaccine.

V is TRBV28 and J is TRBJ1-5, with 8 nucleotides matching TRBD1. Germline CDR1 is MDHEN and CDR2 is SYDVKM. The CDR3 contains 13 residues. With V trimmed by 9 bases and J by 1 base, 2 bases remained unmatched. This CDR3 reads CASRQGSNQPQHF. The CDR3 bases are TGTGCCAGTAGACAGGGGAGCAATCAGCCCCAGCATTTT.

The chain employs TRBV7-2 and TRBJ1-3; D not certain. With 3 bases removed from V and 0 bases from J, the gap between germline ends came to 12 bases. The CDR3 loop spans 16 amino acids. In germline, CDR1 is SGHTA, CDR2 FQGNSA. The CDR3 region is CASSFTLQSSGNTIYF. The CDR3 coding sequence is TGTGCCAGCAGCTTTACCCTGCAGAGCTCTGGAAACACCATATATTTT.